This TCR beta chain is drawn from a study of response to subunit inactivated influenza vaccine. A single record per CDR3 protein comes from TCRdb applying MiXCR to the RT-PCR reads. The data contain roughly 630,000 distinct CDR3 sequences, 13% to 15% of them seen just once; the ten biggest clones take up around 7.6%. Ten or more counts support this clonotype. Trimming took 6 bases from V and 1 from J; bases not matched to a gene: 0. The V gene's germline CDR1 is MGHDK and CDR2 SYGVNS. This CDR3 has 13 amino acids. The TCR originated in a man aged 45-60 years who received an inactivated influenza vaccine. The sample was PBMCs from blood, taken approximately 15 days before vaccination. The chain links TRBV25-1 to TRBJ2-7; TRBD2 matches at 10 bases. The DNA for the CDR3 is TGTGCCAGCAGACTAGCGGGGTCCTACGAGCAGTACTTC. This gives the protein CASRLAGSYEQYF.